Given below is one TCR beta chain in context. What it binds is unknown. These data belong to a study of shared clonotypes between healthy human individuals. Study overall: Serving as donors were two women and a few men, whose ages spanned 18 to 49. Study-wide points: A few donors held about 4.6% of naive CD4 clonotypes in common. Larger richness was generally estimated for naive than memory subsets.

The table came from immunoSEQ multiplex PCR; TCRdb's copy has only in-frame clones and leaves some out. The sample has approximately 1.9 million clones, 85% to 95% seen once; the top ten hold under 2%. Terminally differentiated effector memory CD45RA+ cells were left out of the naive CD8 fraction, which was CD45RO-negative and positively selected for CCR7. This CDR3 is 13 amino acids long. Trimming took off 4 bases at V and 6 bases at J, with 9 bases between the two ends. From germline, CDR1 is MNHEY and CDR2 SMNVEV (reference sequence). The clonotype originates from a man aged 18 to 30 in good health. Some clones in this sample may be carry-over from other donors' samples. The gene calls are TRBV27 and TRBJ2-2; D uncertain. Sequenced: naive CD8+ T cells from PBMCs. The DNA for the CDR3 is TGTGCCAGCAGTTCCCGGTTCGCCGGGGAGCTGTTTTTT. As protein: CASSSRFAGELFF.